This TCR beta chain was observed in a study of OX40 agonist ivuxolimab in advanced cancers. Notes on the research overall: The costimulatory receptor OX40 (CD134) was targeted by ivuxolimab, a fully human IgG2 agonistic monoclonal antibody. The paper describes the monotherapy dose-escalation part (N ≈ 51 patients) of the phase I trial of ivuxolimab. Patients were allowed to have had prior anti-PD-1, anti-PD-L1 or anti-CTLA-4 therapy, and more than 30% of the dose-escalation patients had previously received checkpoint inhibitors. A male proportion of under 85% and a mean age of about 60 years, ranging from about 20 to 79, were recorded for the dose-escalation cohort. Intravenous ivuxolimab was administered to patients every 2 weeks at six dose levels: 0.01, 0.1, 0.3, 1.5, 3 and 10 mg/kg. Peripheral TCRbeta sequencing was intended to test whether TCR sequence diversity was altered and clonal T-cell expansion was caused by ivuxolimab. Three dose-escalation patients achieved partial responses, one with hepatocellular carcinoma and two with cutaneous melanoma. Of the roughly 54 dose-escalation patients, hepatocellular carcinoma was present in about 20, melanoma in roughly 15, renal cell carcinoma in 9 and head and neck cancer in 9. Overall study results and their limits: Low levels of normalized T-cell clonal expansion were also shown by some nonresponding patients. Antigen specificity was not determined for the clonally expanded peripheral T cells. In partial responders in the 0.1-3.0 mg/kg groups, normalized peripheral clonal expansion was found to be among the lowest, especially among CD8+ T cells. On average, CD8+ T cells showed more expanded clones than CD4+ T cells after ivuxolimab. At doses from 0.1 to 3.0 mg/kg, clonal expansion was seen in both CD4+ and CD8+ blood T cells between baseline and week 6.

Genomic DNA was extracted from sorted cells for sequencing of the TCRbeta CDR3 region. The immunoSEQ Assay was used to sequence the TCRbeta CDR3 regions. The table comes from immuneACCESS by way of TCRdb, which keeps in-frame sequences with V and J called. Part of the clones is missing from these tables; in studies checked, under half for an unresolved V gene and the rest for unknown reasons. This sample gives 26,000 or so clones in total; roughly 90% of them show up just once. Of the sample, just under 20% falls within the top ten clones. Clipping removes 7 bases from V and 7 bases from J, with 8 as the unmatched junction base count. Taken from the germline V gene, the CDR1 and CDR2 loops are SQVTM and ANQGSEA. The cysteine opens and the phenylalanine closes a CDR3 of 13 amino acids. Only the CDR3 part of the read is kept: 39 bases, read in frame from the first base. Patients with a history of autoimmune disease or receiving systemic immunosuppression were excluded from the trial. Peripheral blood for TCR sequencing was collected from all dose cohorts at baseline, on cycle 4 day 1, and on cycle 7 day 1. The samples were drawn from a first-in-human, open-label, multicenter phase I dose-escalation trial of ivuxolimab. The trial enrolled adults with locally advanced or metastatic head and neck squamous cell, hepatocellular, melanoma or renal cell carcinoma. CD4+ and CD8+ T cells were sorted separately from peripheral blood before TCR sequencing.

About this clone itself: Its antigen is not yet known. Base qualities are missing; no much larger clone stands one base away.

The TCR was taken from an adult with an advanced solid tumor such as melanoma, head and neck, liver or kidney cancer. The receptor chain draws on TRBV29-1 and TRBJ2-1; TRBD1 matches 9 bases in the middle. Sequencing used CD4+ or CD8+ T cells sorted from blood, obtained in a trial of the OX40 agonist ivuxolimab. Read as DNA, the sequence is TGCAGCGAGCAGGGACAGGGAGTTAATGAGCAGTTCTTC. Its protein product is CSEQGQGVNEQFF.